This passage covers 15 T cell receptor beta chains from one sample sequenced in a study of blood T cell repertoires in COVID-19. Assay used: immunoSEQ multiplex PCR; TCRdb lists only in-frame clones, some missing. The profile shows hundreds of thousands of clones, about nine tenths of them singletons. The sample consisted of peripheral blood. These receptors originate from a woman aged 45-65 years with COVID-19, enrolled during active disease.

The J gene is TRBJ1-2, the V gene TRBV10-1, with no clear D. The CDR3 sequence is 13 residues long. The V gene lost 5 bases and the J gene lost 5 bases, with 12 bases spanning the gap. The germline CDR1 and CDR2 sequences are WNHNN and SYGVQD (reference sequence). CDR3 nucleotides: TGCGCCAGCAGTCTAGGCTTGGCGTATGGCTACACCTTC. Residues: CASSLGLAYGYTF.

This rearrangement joins TRBV5-4 to TRBJ2-3; no definite D call. This CDR3 is built from 14 residues. Germline V gene lookup returns CDR1 SGHNT and CDR2 YYREEE (reference sequence). The V gene lost 4 bases and the J gene lost 0 bases, with 9 bases spanning the gap. The CDR3 loop is CASSPLPSTDTQYF. DNA of the CDR3: TGTGCCAGCAGCCCCCTCCCCAGCACAGATACGCAGTATTTT.

The chain employs TRBV19 and TRBJ1-2; no reliable D call. Deletions cut 3 bases from V and 0 bases from J, with 11 bases between. Germline V gene data show CDR1 as LNHDA and CDR2 as SQIVND (reference sequence). CDR3 size: 15 residues. This CDR3 reads CASSMINGANYGYTF. The CDR3 DNA sequence: TGTGCCAGTAGTATGATTAACGGAGCTAACTATGGCTACACCTTC.

This chain uses TRBV6-1 with TRBJ1-2; D not certain. The ends were cut back, 0 bases at V and 7 bases at J, with 15 bases in the middle. CDR1 MNHNS and CDR2 SASEGT come from the germline V gene. The CDR3 loop spans 15 amino acids. CDR3 amino acids: CASSEAELAESGYTF. In DNA, the CDR3 is TGTGCCAGCAGTGAAGCGGAGTTGGCAGAGTCTGGCTACACCTTC.

The chain recombines TRBV24-1 with TRBJ2-1, with D perhaps matching TRBD1 (5 bases). The germline CDR1 and CDR2 sequences are KGHDR and SFDVKD. Trimming cost V 3 bases and J 8 bases, with 16 bases left between them. This CDR3 has 15 amino acids. This chain's CDR3 is CATSDRKRTQDEQFF. CDR3 sequence (DNA): TGTGCCACCAGTGATCGAAAAAGGACACAGGATGAGCAGTTCTTC.

This chain joins TRBV2 and TRBJ2-7, with TRBD1 matching over 10 bases. Germline values: CDR1 SNHLY, CDR2 FYNNEI. The CDR3 length is 16 residues. Trimming took 2 bases from V and 3 from J; bases not matched to a gene: 7. CDR3 sequence (DNA): TGTGCCAGCAGTGAATATCGGACAGGGGGTAACTACGAGCAGTACTTC. It encodes CASSEYRTGGNYEQYF.

The chain carries TRBV9 and TRBJ1-1; 12 nucleotides agree with TRBD1. The CDR3 is made up of 15 amino acids. V lost 4 bases and J lost 5; bases outside the gene matches: 6. The germline V gene encodes CDR1 SGDLS and CDR2 YYNGEE. The CDR3 loop is CASSFGTGGETEAFF. CDR3 nucleotides: TGTGCCAGCAGCTTTGGGACAGGGGGCGAGACTGAAGCTTTCTTT. Full variable domain (rest looked up from reference TRBV9 and TRBJ1-1): DSGVTQTPKHLITATGQRVTLRCSPRSGDLSVYWYQQSLDQGLQFLIQYYNGEERAKGNILERFSAQQFPDLHSELNLSSLELGDSALYFCASSFGTGGETEAFFGQGTRLTVV.

The V and J genes are TRBV6-5 and TRBJ2-1; a weak D match, TRBD2 (6 bases). V dropped 5 bases and J dropped 13 bases, with 24 bases sitting between them. Per germline, CDR1 MNHEY and CDR2 SVGAGI. This CDR3 is built from 15 residues. The CDR3 protein is CASSQPGPTVGGQFF. As DNA, the CDR3 is TGTGCCAGCAGTCAGCCGGGACCCACGGTGGGGGGTCAGTTCTTC.

CDR3 DNA sequence: TGTGCCAGCAGCTTAGCATTGACGGGAGAAAAACTGTTTTTT. This encodes CASSLALTGEKLFF. The chain is built from TRBV7-2 and TRBJ1-4, with D unclear. Germline CDR1 and CDR2: SGHTA and FQGNSA. The length of the CDR3 is 14 residues. The V and J ends lost 0 bases and 8 bases respectively, with 10 bases between them.

The gene calls are TRBV4-1 and TRBJ1-6; D gene ambiguous. The length of the CDR3 is 17 residues. The V end lost 0 bases, the J end lost 0 bases, and 9 bases lay between the germline ends. Germline CDR1 reads MGHRA; CDR2 reads YSYEKL. The CDR3 sequence is CASSQDHGSSYNSPLHF. The CDR3 DNA is TGCGCCAGCAGCCAAGATCACGGGAGCTCCTATAATTCACCCCTCCACTTT.

This sequence joins TRBV30 and TRBJ2-1; D possibly corresponds to TRBD2 (5 bases). V was trimmed by 2 bases and J by 10 bases, leaving 15 bases between them. The CDR3 covers 13 residues. Germline V lookup: CDR1 GTSNPN, CDR2 SVGIG (reference sequence). The chain's CDR3 is CAWSFRQLGEQFF. As DNA, the CDR3 is TGTGCCTGGAGTTTCCGCCAACTAGGCGAGCAGTTCTTC.

The gene calls are TRBV5-1 and TRBJ2-1; TRBD1 agrees at 9 bases. Germline loops: CDR1 SGHRS, CDR2 YFSETQ. Trimming removed 0 bases from V and 7 bases from J; junction bases left unmatched: 5. The CDR3 contains 15 residues. The CDR3 nucleotides are TGCGCCAGCAGCTTGGTGGTGGGACAGGGAAATGAGCAGTTCTTC. Translation: CASSLVVGQGNEQFF.

The V call is TRBV7-2, the J call TRBJ2-7, with 7 bases matching TRBD2. V shed 1 base, J shed 4 bases, and the junction held 7 bases outside the gene matches. The CDR3 contains 15 residues. The germline CDR1 and CDR2 sequences are SGHTA and FQGNSA. In DNA, the CDR3 is TGTGCCAGCAGCTTAGGAGGAGCGGGGAAATACGAGCAGTACTTC. Its protein is CASSLGGAGKYEQYF.

The rearrangement joins TRBV6-5 to TRBJ2-7; D unresolved. Trimming shortened V by 4 bases and J by 3 bases, and 13 bases separated the two germline ends. CDR3 size: 14 residues. The V gene's germline CDR1 is MNHEY and CDR2 SVGAGI. The CDR3: CASSSGAPGYEQYF. The CDR3 DNA sequence: TGTGCCAGCAGTTCGGGTGCACCCGGCTACGAGCAGTACTTC.

This clone was seen just once. The chain is built from TRBV10-3 and TRBJ1-2; TRBD1 matches 9 bases. This CDR3 contains 12 residues. Germline V CDR1 and CDR2: ENHRY, SYGVKD. V shed 6 bases, J shed 8 bases, and the junction held 4 bases outside the gene matches. The CDR3 DNA reads as TGTGCCATCAGGAGGGACAGGGAGGGCTACACCTTC. Translating gives CAIRRDREGYTF.